These T cell receptor beta chains were read from a single sample in a study of human T cells and chemical hapten exposure. From the RACE reads, TCRdb called clonotypes with MiXCR, one entry per CDR3 protein. This sample has 190,000 or so distinct CDR3 sequences, with nearly 30% found just once. The specimen comprised whole blood, sampled in connection with sensitization to the hapten diphenylcyclopropenone (DPC). All receptors come from a woman in her twenties or thirties with alopecia areata. Some clones in this sample may be carry-over from other donors' samples. CDR3s include the opening cysteine and the closing phenylalanine or tryptophan. D genes are given only for firm matches. Clone size is not always given. Where it is, it says once, few, many or a class for expanded clones.

TRBV9	TRBJ1-5	TRBD1	NA	16	CASSVGEGAGNQPQHF	TGTGCCAGCAGCGTAGGAGAGGGGGCCGGCAATCAGCCCCAGCATTTT
TRBV12-3/TRBV12-4	TRBJ2-5	TRBD1	many	15	CASRRGTGDYETQYF	TGTGCCAGCAGGCGGGGGACAGGGGATTATGAGACCCAGTACTTC
TRBV5-1	TRBJ2-7	NA	NA	13	CASSLGGLSEQYF	TGCGCCAGCAGCTTGGGAGGCCTATCCGAGCAGTACTTC
TRBV7-8	TRBJ2-3	TRBD2	NA	19	CASSLGLAGAKFGTDTQYF	TGTGCCAGCAGCCTGGGACTAGCGGGAGCCAAGTTTGGCACAGATACGCAGTATTTT
TRBV28	TRBJ1-2	NA	NA	15	CASSPQGGGDYGYTF	TGTGCCAGCAGTCCCCAGGGCGGGGGGGACTATGGCTACACCTTC
TRBV15	TRBJ1-4	NA	few	15	CATSVEGATNEKLFF	TGTGCCACCAGCGTCGAGGGAGCAACTAATGAAAAACTGTTTTTT
TRBV20-1	TRBJ1-1	TRBD1	few	13	CSAMRQGGTEAFF	TGCAGTGCCATGAGACAGGGAGGGACTGAAGCTTTCTTT
TRBV29-1	TRBJ2-5	NA	NA	12	CSVRGVGETQYF	TGCAGCGTCAGGGGCGTCGGAGAGACCCAGTACTTC
TRBV29-1	TRBJ1-1	NA	NA	12	CSVWGLNTEAFF	TGCAGCGTTTGGGGATTGAACACTGAAGCTTTCTTT
TRBV6-1	TRBJ2-7	TRBD2	NA	15	CASRFSGRMFYEQYF	TGTGCCAGCAGGTTTAGCGGGAGGATGTTCTACGAGCAGTACTTC
TRBV6-1	TRBJ1-5	NA	few	14	CASSDWGTYQPQHF	TGTGCCAGCAGTGATTGGGGGACGTATCAGCCCCAGCATTTT
TRBV7-9	TRBJ2-5	NA	few	14	CASSLAVSQETQYF	TGTGCCAGCAGCTTAGCCGTCAGCCAAGAGACCCAGTACTTC
TRBV27	TRBJ2-6	TRBD1	few	15	CASSFGQAGANVLTF	TGTGCCAGCAGTTTCGGACAGGCTGGGGCCAACGTCCTGACTTTC
TRBV29-1	TRBJ1-1	NA	few	11	CSVGGLTEAFF	TGCAGCGTTGGCGGCCTCACTGAAGCTTTCTTT
TRBV7-2	TRBJ2-7	TRBD2	NA	14	CASSPRLAGIEQYF	TGTGCCAGCAGCCCCCGCCTAGCGGGAATCGAGCAGTACTTC
TRBV29-1	TRBJ1-1	NA	once	13	CSARTASNTEAFF	TGCAGCGCACGGACAGCGTCGAACACTGAAGCTTTCTTT
TRBV7-2	TRBJ2-2	NA	few	14	CASSLALTFRELFF	TGTGCCAGCAGCTTAGCGCTTACGTTCCGGGAGCTGTTTTTT
TRBV7-3	TRBJ2-1	NA	NA	12	CASSTGNGEQFF	TGTGCCAGCTCTACAGGTAACGGGGAGCAGTTCTTC
TRBV7-8	TRBJ1-1	NA	NA	12	CASSLVTAEAFF	TGTGCCAGCAGCTTAGTTACAGCAGAAGCTTTCTTT
TRBV2	TRBJ1-1	NA	NA	13	CASRTQANTEAFF	TGTGCCAGCAGAACACAGGCGAACACTGAAGCTTTCTTT
TRBV4-2	TRBJ1-2	NA	NA	16	CASSQETRAGDYGYTF	TGTGCCAGCAGCCAAGAAACGAGGGCGGGAGACTATGGCTACACCTTC
TRBV7-3	TRBJ2-2	TRBD1	few	16	CASGSGQGAKTGELFF	TGTGCCAGCGGATCTGGACAGGGGGCGAAGACCGGGGAGCTGTTTTTT
TRBV7-2	TRBJ2-7	TRBD1	NA	16	CASSLRQGLSSYEQYF	TGTGCCAGCAGCTTAAGACAGGGGTTAAGCTCCTACGAGCAGTACTTC
TRBV6-6	TRBJ2-5	TRBD2	once	14	CASSAGTSGGTQYF	TGTGCCAGCAGTGCCGGGACTAGCGGCGGGACCCAGTACTTC
TRBV29-1	TRBJ2-7	TRBD1	NA	13	CSVRRDSSYEQYF	TGCAGCGTCCGACGGGACAGCTCCTACGAGCAGTACTTC
TRBV29-1	TRBJ2-3	NA	few	12	CSVDLVRDTQYF	TGCAGCGTTGACCTGGTCCGTGATACGCAGTATTTT
TRBV5-4	TRBJ2-7	NA	few	13	CASSFDPAGEQYF	TGTGCCAGCAGCTTCGACCCGGCGGGAGAGCAGTACTTC
TRBV20-1	TRBJ2-7	TRBD1	NA	16	CSATPGTGKGSYEQYF	TGCAGTGCTACCCCAGGGACAGGGAAGGGGTCCTACGAGCAGTACTTC
TRBV27	TRBJ1-6	NA	NA	14	CASRRSSYNSPLHF	TGTGCCAGCAGGAGGAGCTCCTATAATTCACCCCTCCACTTT
TRBV27	TRBJ2-7	TRBD2	few	14	CASSPQRESVEQYF	TGTGCCAGCAGCCCCCAGCGGGAATCGGTCGAGCAGTACTTC
TRBV29-1	TRBJ2-5	NA	NA	13	CSVVGGTRETQYF	TGCAGCGTTGTTGGCGGGACGAGAGAGACCCAGTACTTC
TRBV9	TRBJ2-3	NA	few	15	CASSVGQGGADTQYF	TGTGCCAGCAGCGTAGGACAGGGAGGGGCAGATACGCAGTATTTT
TRBV28	TRBJ2-7	NA	medium-sized	10	CATGSYEQYF	TGTGCCACGGGATCCTACGAGCAGTACTTC
TRBV28	TRBJ1-1	NA	NA	13	CASSLPGVPLAFF	TGTGCCAGCAGTTTACCCGGGGTCCCGTTGGCTTTCTTT
TRBV15	TRBJ2-1	NA	NA	14	CATSRRRVDNEQFF	TGTGCCACCAGCAGGAGGCGGGTGGACAATGAGCAGTTCTTC
TRBV28	TRBJ1-1	TRBD1	NA	15	CASETSRGPGTEAFF	TGTGCCAGCGAAACCTCCAGGGGGCCGGGAACTGAAGCTTTCTTT
TRBV4-3	TRBJ2-2	NA	few	18	CASSQGQLRWGRTGELFF	TGCGCCAGCAGCCAGGGACAGCTTAGATGGGGGAGGACCGGGGAGCTGTTTTTT